Shown below are 8 T cell receptor beta chains from a single sample sequenced in a study of OX40 agonist ivuxolimab in advanced cancers. Clones were read by immunoSEQ multiplex PCR, and TCRdb kept only the in-frame ones, dropping some. Of 55,000 to 80,000 clones in the sample, approximately 86% were seen once. Sequenced material: CD4+ or CD8+ T cells sorted from blood, taken in a trial of the OX40 agonist ivuxolimab. The source is an adult with an advanced solid tumor such as melanoma, head and neck, liver or kidney cancer.

This chain uses TRBV18 with TRBJ1-2, with D tentatively TRBD1 (6 bases). Deletions cut 3 bases from V and 6 bases from J, with 14 bases between. This CDR3 is built from 14 residues. Germline loops: CDR1 KGHSH, CDR2 LQKENI. The CDR3 loop reads CASSPARGRDGYTF. The DNA for the CDR3 is TGTGCCAGCTCACCCGCCAGGGGCCGGGATGGCTACACCTTC.

This rearrangement joins TRBV6-5 to TRBJ2-2; 12 nucleotides match TRBD2. From germline, CDR1 is MNHEY and CDR2 SVGAGI. With V trimmed by 6 bases and J by 6 bases, 5 bases remained unmatched. The CDR3 runs to 15 residues. This chain's CDR3 is CASRVLAGGSGELFF. The CDR3 DNA is TGTGCCAGCAGAGTACTAGCGGGAGGATCCGGGGAGCTGTTTTTT.

This chain uses TRBV7-6 with TRBJ2-5; D not certain. V was cut by 3 bases and J by 0 bases, with 5 bases left in between. The CDR3 totals 13 residues. Germline CDR1 is SGHVS and CDR2 is FNYEAQ. As DNA, the CDR3 is TGTGCCAGCAGCTTTGGGAACCAAGAGACCCAGTACTTC. Its translation: CASSFGNQETQYF.

This chain uses TRBV5-5 with TRBJ2-5; D unclear. Trimming took 2 bases from V and 2 from J, leaving 7 bases between them. Germline CDR1 SGHKS, CDR2 YYEKEE (reference sequence). CDR3 length equals 13 residues. The chain's CDR3 is CASSFDWQETQYF. The CDR3 DNA sequence: TGTGCCAGCAGCTTTGACTGGCAAGAGACCCAGTACTTC.

In this sample, this clone turned up a few times. The DNA for the CDR3 is TGCGCCAGCAGCCAAGATTGGGTTGGTGGCGGGTCCTACAATGAGCAGTTCTTC. It specifies CASSQDWVGGGSYNEQFF. The chain joins TRBV4-3 to TRBJ2-1; D is possibly TRBD2 (5 bases). V lost 0 bases, J lost 1 base, and 16 bases lay in between. The CDR3 runs to 18 residues. CDR1 is LGHNA and CDR2 is YSLEER in the germline V gene.

The V call is TRBV2, the J call TRBJ1-1; 9 nucleotides line up with TRBD1. The CDR3 consists of 13 residues. Germline CDR1 and CDR2: SNHLY and FYNNEI. The V and J ends lost 6 bases and 11 bases, in that order; junction bases with no gene match: 10. This CDR3 reads CASREQGARSAFF. Written as DNA, the CDR3 is TGTGCCAGCAGGGAACAGGGGGCAAGGTCGGCTTTCTTT.

A remark on this clone: Other nucleotide sequences from this sample produce the same CDR3. This chain links TRBV7-9 with TRBJ1-2; tentative D call: TRBD1 (5 bases). The CDR3 runs to 12 residues. Germline V lookup: CDR1 SEHNR, CDR2 FQNEAQ (reference sequence). V was clipped by 3 bases and J by 6 bases, with 8 bases between them. The CDR3 DNA reads TGTGCCAGCAGCTTGGGGGAGGATGGCTACACCTTC. Its translation: CASSLGEDGYTF.

The CDR3 coding sequence is TGTGCCAGCAGCTTGACAGGGGGCGAAAAACTGTTTTTT. Translated, it gives CASSLTGGEKLFF. The V call is TRBV5-5, the J call TRBJ1-4; the match to TRBD1 covers 9 bases. The CDR3 is 13 residues long. Germline V lookup: CDR1 SGHKS, CDR2 YYEKEE (reference sequence). Trimming cost V 1 base and J 8 bases; bases outside gene matches: 0. Full variable domain (remainder filled in from reference TRBV5-5 and TRBJ1-4): DAGVTQSPTHLIKTRGQQVTLRCSPISGHKSVSWYQQVLGQGPQFIFQYYEKEERGRGNFPDRFSARQFPNYSSELNVNALLLGDSALYLCASSLTGGEKLFFGSGTQLSVL.